The clone carrying this T cell receptor beta chain was detected only a few times. Antigen specificity is unknown. This entry belongs to a study of response to subunit inactivated influenza vaccine. Study-level points and caveats: Only a handful of new T cells, the authors suggested, are recruited with each seasonal influenza vaccination.

Each CDR3 protein is one row after TCRdb ran MiXCR on the RT-PCR reads. The data show roughly 500,000 distinct CDR3 sequences, roughly 27% seen once. This CDR3 spans 14 amino acids. Trimming took 3 bases from V and 5 from J; bases not matched to a gene: 7. Germline CDR1 is SGDLS and CDR2 is YYNGEE. Specimen: CD4+ T cells sorted from PBMCs, collected 4 to 6 days after vaccination. The chain joins TRBV9 to TRBJ2-5; 7 bases line up with TRBD1. This receptor was taken from a man in his forties or fifties who received an inactivated influenza vaccine. CDR3 sequence: CASSAQGVGETQYF. CDR3 nucleotides: TGTGCCAGCAGCGCCCAGGGGGTTGGGGAGACCCAGTACTTC.